The following is a T cell receptor beta chain sequence with its context. This clonotype was detected a few times. Its antigen is still unknown. No base qualities exist here, and no much larger clone lies one base off it. The data were taken from a study of CD8 T cells in Susac syndrome (dated by TCRdb to about 2019). In the study overall: Repertoire sequencing was used to test whether CD8+ T cell activation and differentiation in Susac syndrome was antigen driven.

The CDR1 and CDR2 encoded by the germline V gene are SGHRS and YFSETQ. Deletion took 0 bases off V and 2 bases off J, with a span of 12 bases between the germline ends. Including cysteine and phenylalanine, the CDR3 has 15 amino acids. The kept DNA is CDR3 alone, 45 bases in frame from the first base. Peripheral blood CD8+ and CD4+ T cells from healthy donors, Susac syndrome patients and multiple sclerosis patients were profiled by high-throughput TCR beta sequencing. Multiple sclerosis controls were treatment-naive patients with stable or active relapsing-remitting disease fulfilling revised McDonald criteria. Bulk CD8+ and CD4+ T cells were purified magnetically by negative isolation, whereas CD8+ TEMRA cells were enriched by FACS. Blood was drawn into EDTA tubes, processed within 24 hours, and PBMCs were isolated by density gradient centrifugation. PBMCs intended for TCR sequencing were cryopreserved in liquid nitrogen and were subsequently thawed in a 37 degrees C water bath. The sorted or isolated CD4+, CD8+ and CD8+ TEMRA cells reached a purity of at least 90%.

RNA was extracted using the RNeasy kit, and about 0.45 to 1 microgram was reverse transcribed with random hexamers. The immunoSEQ multiplex PCR assay, which covers 54 Vbeta and 13 Jbeta segments, was used to amplify TCR beta CDR3 regions. Bias from PCR amplification was corrected by using a synthetic template baseline for primer optimization and for computational correction. As for how the authors treated the data: Only productive sequences were kept, with reads annotated to V, D and J genes according to IMGT and analyzed in immunoSEQ Analyzer. Clonality was computed as one minus Shannon entropy normalized by log2 of the number of productive unique sequences. For each patient and control, public and private clones were evaluated within the 100 most prevalent clones. Susac-specific clones were defined as absent from healthy and MS cohorts, about 1,000 published viral clones and other ImmuneACCESS disease sequences. TCRdb ran its own pipeline on the public reads, namely fastp trimming at Q25 and MiXCR clone calling, and kept in-frame beta chains. Identical CDR3 proteins give one entry, which carries the most common genes and DNA. Here the V and J calls rest on TCRdb's processing, not on the authors' analysis. The sample data list 100,000 to 150,000 distinct CDR3 sequences, and around 94% of these were observed just once. Jointly, the top ten make up over 0.1% of the sample.

Overall results and qualifications from the work: The number of individuals in the TCR sequencing and HLA analysis was recognized as being relatively small.

This chain is built from TRBV5-1 and TRBJ2-7, with no confidently assigned D gene. The TCR sequence derives from a human donor with multiple sclerosis. The material sequenced was CD4+ T cells from PBMCs. The CDR3 is CASSLEAERTYEQYF. The base sequence is TGCGCCAGCAGCTTGGAGGCAGAAAGAACCTACGAGCAGTACTTC.